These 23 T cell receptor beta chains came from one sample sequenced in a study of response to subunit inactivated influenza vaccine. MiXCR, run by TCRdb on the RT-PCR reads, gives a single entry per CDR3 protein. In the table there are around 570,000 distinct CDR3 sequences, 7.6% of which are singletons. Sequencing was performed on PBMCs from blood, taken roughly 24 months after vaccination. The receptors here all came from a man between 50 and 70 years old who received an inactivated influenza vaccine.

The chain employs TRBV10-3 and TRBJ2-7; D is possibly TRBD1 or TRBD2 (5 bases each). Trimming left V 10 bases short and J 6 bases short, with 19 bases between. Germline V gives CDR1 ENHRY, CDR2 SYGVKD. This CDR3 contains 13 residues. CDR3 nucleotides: TGTGCCAGCTGTCGGACCACTGGGGGCGAGCAGTACTTC. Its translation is CASCRTTGGEQYF.

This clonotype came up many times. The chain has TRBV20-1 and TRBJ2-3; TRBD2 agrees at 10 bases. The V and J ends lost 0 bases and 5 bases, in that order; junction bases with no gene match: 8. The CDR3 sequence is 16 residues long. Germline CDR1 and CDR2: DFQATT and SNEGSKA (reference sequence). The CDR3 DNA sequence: TGCAGTGCTAGAGATACCCTAGCGGGAGTGGGAGATACGCAGTATTTT. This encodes CSARDTLAGVGDTQYF.

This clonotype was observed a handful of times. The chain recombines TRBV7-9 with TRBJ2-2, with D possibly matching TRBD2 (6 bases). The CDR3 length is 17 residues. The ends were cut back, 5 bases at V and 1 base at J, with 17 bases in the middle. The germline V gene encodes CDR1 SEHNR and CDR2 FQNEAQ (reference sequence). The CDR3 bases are TGTGCCAGCAGCCCTACCCCGGGGGAATGGAACACCGGGGAGCTGTTTTTT. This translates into CASSPTPGEWNTGELFF.

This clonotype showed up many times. CDR3 coding DNA: TGTGCCATCAGTACATCGGGACAGGGGGCCCCCACTCATTTT. Its translation is CAISTSGQGAPTHF. The chain has TRBV10-3 and TRBJ1-5; 12 nucleotides agree with TRBD1. The CDR3 spans 14 residues. Germline lookup yields CDR1 ENHRY and CDR2 SYGVKD. V trimming: 5 bases; J trimming: 16 bases; junction bases outside the gene matches: 12.

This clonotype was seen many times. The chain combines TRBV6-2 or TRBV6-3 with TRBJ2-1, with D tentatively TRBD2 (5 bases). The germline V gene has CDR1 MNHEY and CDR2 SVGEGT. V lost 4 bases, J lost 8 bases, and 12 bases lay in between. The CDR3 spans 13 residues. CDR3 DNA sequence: TGTGCCAGCAGTTTAGGAAGAGGGCATGAGCAGTTCTTC. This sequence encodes CASSLGRGHEQFF.

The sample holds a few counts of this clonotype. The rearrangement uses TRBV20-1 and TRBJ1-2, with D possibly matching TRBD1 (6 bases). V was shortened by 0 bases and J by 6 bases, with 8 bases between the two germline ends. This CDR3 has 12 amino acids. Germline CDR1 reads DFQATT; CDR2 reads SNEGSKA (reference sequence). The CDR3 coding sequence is TGCAGTGCTAGAGAAACAGGGCATGGCTACACCTTC. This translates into CSARETGHGYTF.

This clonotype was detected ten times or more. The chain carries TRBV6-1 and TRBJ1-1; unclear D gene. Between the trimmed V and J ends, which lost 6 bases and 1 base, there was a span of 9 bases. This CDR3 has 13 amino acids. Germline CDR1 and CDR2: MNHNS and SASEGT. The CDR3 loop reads CASRIRQNTEAFF. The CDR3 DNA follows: TGTGCCAGCAGAATACGGCAGAACACTGAAGCTTTCTTT.

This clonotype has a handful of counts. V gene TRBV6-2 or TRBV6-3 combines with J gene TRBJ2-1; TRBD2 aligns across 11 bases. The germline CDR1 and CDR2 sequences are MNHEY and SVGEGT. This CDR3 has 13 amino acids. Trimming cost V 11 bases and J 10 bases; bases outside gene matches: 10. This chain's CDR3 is CASLPLAGGEQFF. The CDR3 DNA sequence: TGTGCCTCCCTGCCGCTAGCGGGGGGCGAGCAGTTCTTC.

CDR3 region: CSVEVVGTDDTDTQYF. As DNA, the CDR3 is TGCAGCGTTGAAGTGGTGGGGACAGACGACACAGATACGCAGTATTTT. The chain couples TRBV29-1 to TRBJ2-3, with 7 bases aligning to TRBD1. This CDR3 has 16 residues. Germline-derived CDR1 and CDR2 are SQVTM and ANQGSEA. Germline trimming cut 1 base from V and 2 bases from J; bases unmatched to any gene: 9.

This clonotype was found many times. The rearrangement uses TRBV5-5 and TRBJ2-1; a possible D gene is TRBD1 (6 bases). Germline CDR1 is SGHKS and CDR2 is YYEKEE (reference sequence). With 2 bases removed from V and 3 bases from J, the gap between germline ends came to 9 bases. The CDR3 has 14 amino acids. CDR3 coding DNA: TGTGCCAGCAGCTTACGGACAGACTACAATGAGCAGTTCTTC. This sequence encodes CASSLRTDYNEQFF.

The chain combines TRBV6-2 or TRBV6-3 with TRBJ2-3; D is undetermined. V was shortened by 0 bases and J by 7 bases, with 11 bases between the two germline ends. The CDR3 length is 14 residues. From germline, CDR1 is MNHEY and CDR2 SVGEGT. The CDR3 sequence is CASSYSISGNTQYF. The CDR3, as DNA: TGTGCCAGCAGTTACTCGATCTCGGGTAATACGCAGTATTTT.

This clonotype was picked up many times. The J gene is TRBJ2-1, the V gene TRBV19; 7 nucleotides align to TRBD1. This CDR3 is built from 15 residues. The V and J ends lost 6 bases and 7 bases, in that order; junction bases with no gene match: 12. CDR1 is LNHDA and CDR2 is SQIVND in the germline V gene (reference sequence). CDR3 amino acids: CASRTATGLGNEQFF. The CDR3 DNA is TGTGCCAGTAGAACCGCGACAGGGTTAGGGAATGAGCAGTTCTTC.

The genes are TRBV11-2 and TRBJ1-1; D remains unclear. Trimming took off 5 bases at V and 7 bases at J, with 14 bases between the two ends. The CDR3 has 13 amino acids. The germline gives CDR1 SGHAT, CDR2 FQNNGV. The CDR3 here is CASSPGHLGEAFF. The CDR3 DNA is TGTGCCAGCAGCCCCGGGCATCTGGGTGAAGCTTTCTTT.

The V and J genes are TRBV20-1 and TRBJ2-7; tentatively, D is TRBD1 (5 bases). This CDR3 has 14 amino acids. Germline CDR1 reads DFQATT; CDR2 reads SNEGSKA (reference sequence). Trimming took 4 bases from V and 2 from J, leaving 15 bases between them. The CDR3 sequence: CSAITGTAAYEQYF. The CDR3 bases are TGCAGTGCTATCACAGGTACCGCGGCCTACGAGCAGTACTTC.

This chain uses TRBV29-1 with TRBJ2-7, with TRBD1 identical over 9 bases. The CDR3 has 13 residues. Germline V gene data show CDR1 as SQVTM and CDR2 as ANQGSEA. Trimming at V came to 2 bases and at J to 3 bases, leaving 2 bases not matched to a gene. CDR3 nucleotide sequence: TGCAGCGTTGAAACGGACAGGGGCTACGAGCAGTACTTC. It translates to CSVETDRGYEQYF.

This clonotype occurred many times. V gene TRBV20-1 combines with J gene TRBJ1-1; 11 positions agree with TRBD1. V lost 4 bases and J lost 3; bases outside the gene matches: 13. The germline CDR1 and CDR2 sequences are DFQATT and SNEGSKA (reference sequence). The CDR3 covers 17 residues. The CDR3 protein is CSANRDRGSIVYTEAFF. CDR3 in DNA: TGCAGTGCTAATCGGGACAGGGGGAGTATAGTATACACTGAAGCTTTCTTT.

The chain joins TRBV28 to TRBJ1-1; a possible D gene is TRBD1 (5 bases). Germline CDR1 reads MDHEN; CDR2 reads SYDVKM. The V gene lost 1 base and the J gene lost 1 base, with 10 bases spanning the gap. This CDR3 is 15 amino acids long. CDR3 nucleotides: TGTGCCAGCAGTTTATTTGGGGCCTCGAACACTGAAGCTTTCTTT. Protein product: CASSLFGASNTEAFF.

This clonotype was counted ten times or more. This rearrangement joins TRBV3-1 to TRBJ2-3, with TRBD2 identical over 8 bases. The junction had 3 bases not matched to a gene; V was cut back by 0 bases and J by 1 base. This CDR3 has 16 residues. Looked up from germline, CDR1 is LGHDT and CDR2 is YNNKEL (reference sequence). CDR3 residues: CASSQETGGGTDTQYF. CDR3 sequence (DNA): TGTGCCAGCAGCCAAGAGACCGGGGGGGGCACAGATACGCAGTATTTT.

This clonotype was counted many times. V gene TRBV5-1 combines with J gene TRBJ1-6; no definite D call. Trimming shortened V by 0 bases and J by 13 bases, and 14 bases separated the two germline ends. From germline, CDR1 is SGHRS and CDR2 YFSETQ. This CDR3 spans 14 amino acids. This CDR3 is CASSLEGSSSPLHF. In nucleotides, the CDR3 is TGCGCCAGCAGCTTGGAAGGTTCATCCTCGCCCCTCCACTTT. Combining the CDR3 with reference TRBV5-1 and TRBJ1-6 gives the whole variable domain KAGVTQTPRYLIKTRGQQVTLSCSPISGHRSVSWYQQTPGQGLQFLFEYFSETQRNKGNFPGRFSGRQFSNSRSEMNVSTLELGDSALYLCASSLEGSSSPLHFGNGTRLTVT.

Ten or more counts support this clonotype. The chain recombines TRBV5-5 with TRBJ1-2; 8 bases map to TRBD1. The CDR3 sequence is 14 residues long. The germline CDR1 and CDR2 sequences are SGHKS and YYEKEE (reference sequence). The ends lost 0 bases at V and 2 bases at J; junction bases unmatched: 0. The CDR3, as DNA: TGTGCCAGCAGCTTGGGGACAGGGAACTATGGCTACACCTTC. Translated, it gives CASSLGTGNYGYTF.

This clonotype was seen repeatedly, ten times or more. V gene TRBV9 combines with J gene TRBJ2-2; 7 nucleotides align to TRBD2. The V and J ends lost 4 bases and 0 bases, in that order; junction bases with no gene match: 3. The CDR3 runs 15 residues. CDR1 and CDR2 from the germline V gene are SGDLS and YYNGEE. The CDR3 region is CASSYGGANTGELFF. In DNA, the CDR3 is TGTGCCAGCAGCTATGGGGGGGCGAACACCGGGGAGCTGTTTTTT.

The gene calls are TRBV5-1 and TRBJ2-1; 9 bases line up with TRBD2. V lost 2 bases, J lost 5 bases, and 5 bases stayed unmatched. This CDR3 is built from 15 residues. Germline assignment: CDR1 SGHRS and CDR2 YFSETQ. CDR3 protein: CASSLAGGSDNEQFF. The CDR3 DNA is TGCGCCAGCAGCTTAGCGGGGGGATCCGACAATGAGCAGTTCTTC.

The chain's CDR3 is CSARPPAGLANTGELFF. The CDR3 DNA reads TGCAGTGCTAGACCTCCTGCGGGACTAGCTAACACCGGGGAGCTGTTTTTT. This chain joins TRBV20-1 and TRBJ2-2, with 9 bases fitting TRBD2. The CDR3 is 17 amino acids. V was pared by 2 bases and J by 2 bases, with 9 bases of the junction left unmatched. Germline V gene data show CDR1 as DFQATT and CDR2 as SNEGSKA (reference sequence).